This entry is about one T cell receptor beta chain. V lost 3 bases and J lost 2, with 18 bases in between. Per germline, CDR1 SGHNT and CDR2 YYREEE (reference sequence). The CDR3 extends over 18 amino acids. The data originate from a study of blood T cell repertoires in COVID-19. The table came from immunoSEQ multiplex PCR; TCRdb's copy has only in-frame clones and leaves some out. The table records about 160,000 clones, 80% to 90% of them present only once. The sequence came from a man aged 70-80 years with acute or convalescent COVID-19. The chain joins TRBV5-4 to TRBJ2-6; tentative D call: TRBD2 (6 bases). The source material was peripheral blood. The chain's CDR3 is CASSSQGLTKAGANVLTF. Here the CDR3 DNA reads TGTGCCAGCAGCTCTCAGGGACTTACAAAGGCTGGGGCCAACGTCCTGACTTTC.